This TCR beta chain was captured in a study of OX40 agonist ivuxolimab in advanced cancers. Produced via immunoSEQ multiplex PCR; TCRdb's table is partial and in-frame only. The sample lists 30,000 to 40,000 clones; 65% to 75% were seen once. CDR3 length: 11 residues. Trimming shortened V by 9 bases and J by 2 bases, and 7 bases separated the two germline ends. The germline V gene has CDR1 SGHVS and CDR2 FQNEAQ. Source: CD4+ or CD8+ T cells sorted from blood, taken in a trial of the OX40 agonist ivuxolimab. The chain joins TRBV7-8 to TRBJ1-1, with D perhaps matching TRBD1 (5 bases). This receptor was obtained from an adult with an advanced solid tumor such as melanoma, head and neck, liver or kidney cancer. The CDR3 spells CASQGNTEAFF. CDR3 coding DNA: TGTGCCAGTCAGGGAAACACTGAAGCTTTCTTT.